The 21 T cell receptor beta chains below were found in one sample sequenced in a study of T cell changes during pregnancy in multiple sclerosis. Method: immunoSEQ multiplex PCR; TCRdb's copy keeps in-frame clones and lacks some. The sample records tens of thousands of clones, around 92% being singletons. The sample was peripheral blood, taken after pregnancy. The receptor set was obtained from a female donor with multiple sclerosis, enrolled in a pregnancy study.

CDR3 sequence reads: CASSQWTSGGANTGELFF. The CDR3 region has the DNA TGCGCCAGCAGCCAGTGGACTAGCGGGGGGGCGAACACCGGGGAGCTGTTTTTT. The chain links TRBV4-3 to TRBJ2-2, with 15 bases fitting TRBD2. The CDR3 runs to 18 residues. CDR1 and CDR2 (germline): LGHNA, YSLEER. After removal of 3 bases from V and 0 bases from J, the junction contained 2 bases not matched to a gene.

The rearrangement joins TRBV10-3 to TRBJ2-7; 8 nucleotides match TRBD1. Germline-derived CDR1 and CDR2 are ENHRY and SYGVKD. This CDR3 has 16 amino acids. J was trimmed by 0 bases and V by 8 bases; bases with no gene match: 12. This chain's CDR3 is CAIGRRGDRSSYEQYF. In nucleotides, the CDR3 is TGTGCCATCGGTAGGCGCGGGGACAGGAGCTCCTACGAGCAGTACTTC.

This chain uses TRBV5-1 with TRBJ2-5; D is ambiguous. Trimming cost V 0 bases and J 2 bases, with 5 bases left between them. This CDR3 spans 13 amino acids. Germline V gives CDR1 SGHRS, CDR2 YFSETQ. In DNA, the CDR3 is TGCGCCAGCAGCTTGGGACTGCAAGAGACCCAGTACTTC. It is translated as CASSLGLQETQYF.

This chain joins TRBV11-2 and TRBJ2-5; maybe TRBD1 (6 bases). Per the germline V gene, CDR1 is SGHAT and CDR2 is FQNNGV. Trimming took off 1 base at V and 3 bases at J, with 9 bases between the two ends. The CDR3 runs to 14 residues. CDR3 sequence (DNA): TGTGCCAGCAGCTTAGGCAGGGGAAAAGAGACCCAGTACTTC. It codes for CASSLGRGKETQYF.

This sequence joins TRBV19 and TRBJ1-1; TRBD1 is a possible D gene (6 bases). CDR3 size: 13 residues. Per germline, CDR1 LNHDA and CDR2 SQIVND (reference sequence). The V gene lost 7 bases and the J gene lost 1 base, with 10 bases spanning the gap. This chain's CDR3 is CASTGTPNTEAFF. The CDR3 coding sequence is TGTGCCAGTACGGGGACACCGAACACTGAAGCTTTCTTT. Drawing the rest from reference TRBV19 and TRBJ1-1, the complete variable domain is DGGITQSPKYLFRKEGQNVTLSCEQNLNHDAMYWYRQDPGQGLRLIYYSQIVNDFQKGDIAEGYSVSREKKESFPLTVTSAQKNPTAFYLCASTGTPNTEAFFGQGTRLTVV.

The chain employs TRBV18 and TRBJ1-3; 9 nucleotides match TRBD1. In germline, CDR1 is KGHSH, CDR2 LQKENI. The J segment lost 4 bases and the V segment lost 1 base, leaving 14 bases of the junction unmatched. The CDR3 runs 19 residues. The CDR3 protein is CASSPLWAPNRGPGNTIYF. In nucleotides, the CDR3 is TGTGCCAGCTCACCACTCTGGGCCCCAAACAGGGGGCCAGGAAACACCATATATTTT.

The chain is built from TRBV19 and TRBJ2-5, with 8 positions matching TRBD1. The CDR3 is made up of 13 amino acids. Per germline, CDR1 LNHDA and CDR2 SQIVND (reference sequence). After removal of 8 bases from V and 4 bases from J, the junction contained 6 bases not matched to a gene. The CDR3 DNA sequence: TGTGCCAGTCGGACAGGGACGGGAGAGACCCAGTACTTC. Translated: CASRTGTGETQYF.

J is TRBJ2-4 and V is TRBV19; 7 bases agree with TRBD1. This CDR3 has 14 amino acids. Losses at the gene ends were 5 bases for V and 3 bases for J; bases not matched to a gene: 4. Germline V gene lookup returns CDR1 LNHDA and CDR2 SQIVND (reference sequence). The CDR3 protein is CASSQGVGKNIQYF. CDR3 nucleotide sequence: TGTGCCAGTAGTCAGGGGGTCGGCAAAAACATTCAGTACTTC.

V is TRBV14 and J is TRBJ1-2; no clear D. The germline V gene encodes CDR1 SGHDN and CDR2 FVKESK. With 0 bases removed from V and 0 bases from J, the gap between germline ends came to 5 bases. The CDR3 is 14 residues long. The CDR3 nucleotides read TGTGCCAGCAGCCAAGACCGAGCTAACTATGGCTACACCTTC. Its translation is CASSQDRANYGYTF.

The chain carries TRBV5-1 and TRBJ1-1, with TRBD1 matching over 7 bases. Germline loops: CDR1 SGHRS, CDR2 YFSETQ. The CDR3 runs to 16 residues. J was trimmed by 0 bases and V by 4 bases; bases with no gene match: 9. CDR3 amino acids: CASSRGTENMNTEAFF. Written as DNA, the CDR3 is TGCGCCAGCAGCCGTGGGACAGAAAACATGAACACTGAAGCTTTCTTT.

This chain connects TRBV6-5 to TRBJ1-1; tentative D call: TRBD1 (6 bases). The germline gives CDR1 MNHEY, CDR2 SVGAGI. This CDR3 has 15 amino acids. The V and J ends lost 6 bases and 6 bases respectively, with 20 bases between them. CDR3 sequence: CASRIWTENIAEAFF. The CDR3 coding sequence is TGTGCCAGCAGAATTTGGACAGAGAATATCGCTGAAGCTTTCTTT.

As to this clone: The sample holds other DNA sequences that translate to the same CDR3. This sequence joins TRBV6-5 and TRBJ1-5, with D uncertain. V lost 0 bases to trimming and J lost 2 bases, with 8 bases between them. The length of the CDR3 is 15 residues. The germline gives CDR1 MNHEY, CDR2 SVGAGI. CDR3 sequence reads: CASSYSGGGNQPQHF. The DNA for the CDR3 is TGTGCCAGCAGTTACTCTGGCGGAGGCAATCAGCCCCAGCATTTT.

This sequence joins TRBV6-5 and TRBJ1-2, with 9 bases matching TRBD1. Looked up from germline, CDR1 is MNHEY and CDR2 is SVGAGI. This CDR3 contains 14 residues. J lost 3 bases, V lost 10 bases, and 9 bases had no gene match. The CDR3 DNA reads as TGTGCCACCCGCGGGACAGGGAGGGACTATGGCTACACCTTC. Amino acids: CATRGTGRDYGYTF.

The rearrangement links TRBV5-1 to TRBJ1-2; TRBD1 agrees at 12 bases. Trimming took 5 bases from V and 2 from J; bases not matched to a gene: 19. The CDR3 runs to 20 residues. Germline V gene sequence: CDR1 SGHRS, CDR2 YFSETQ. CDR3 in amino acids: CASRPPGRLTGQGANYGYTF. The CDR3 DNA sequence: TGCGCCAGCAGGCCTCCCGGTAGACTAACGGGACAGGGGGCCAACTATGGCTACACCTTC.

The chain joins TRBV15 to TRBJ2-3; a weak D match, TRBD2 (6 bases). Germline CDR1 is LNHNV and CDR2 is YYDKDF (reference sequence). The CDR3 consists of 15 residues. The V end lost 3 bases, the J end lost 4 bases, and 14 bases lay between the germline ends. CDR3 sequence (DNA): TGTGCCACCAGCAGCACCGGGACTTACGCAGATACGCAGTATTTT. It codes for CATSSTGTYADTQYF.

This clone has just one count. CDR3 loop: CASSVEAGASTDTQYF. CDR3 nucleotide sequence: TGTGCCAGCAGCGTAGAGGCGGGGGCTAGCACAGATACGCAGTATTTT. The chain has TRBV9 and TRBJ2-3; possibly TRBD2 for D (7 bases). The CDR3 totals 16 residues. Germline V lookup: CDR1 SGDLS, CDR2 YYNGEE. Trimming took off 0 bases at V and 0 bases at J, with 11 bases between the two ends.

V and J are TRBV7-3 and TRBJ1-1, with 8 bases lining up with TRBD1. The V segment lost 0 bases and the J segment 4 bases; nucleotides outside the gene matches: 1. The CDR3 sequence is 14 residues long. The germline V gene encodes CDR1 SGHTA and CDR2 FQGTGA. The CDR3 nucleotides read TGTGCCAGCAGCTTAACGGGACAGGCCACTGAAGCTTTCTTT. This gives the protein CASSLTGQATEAFF.

This clone was recorded once. The chain combines TRBV5-6 with TRBJ2-3; D not resolved. Trimming removed 0 bases at V and 6 bases at J, with 14 bases between. This CDR3 has 15 residues. The germline V gene encodes CDR1 SGHDT and CDR2 YYEEEE. The CDR3 spells CASSLGGGLADTQYF. The CDR3 DNA sequence: TGTGCCAGCAGCTTGGGTGGCGGTCTTGCCGATACGCAGTATTTT.

The chain links TRBV4-3 to TRBJ2-2, with 11 bases identical to TRBD1. This CDR3 comprises 15 residues. The germline gives CDR1 LGHNA, CDR2 YSLEER. J lost 6 bases, V lost 4 bases, and 4 bases had no gene match. The CDR3 sequence is CASSLGTGGPGELFF. CDR3 bases: TGCGCCAGCAGCCTCGGGACAGGGGGGCCCGGGGAGCTGTTTTTT.

The chain carries TRBV6-5 and TRBJ1-1; 7 positions match TRBD1. The length of the CDR3 is 14 residues. V shed 5 bases, J shed 0 bases, and the junction held 3 bases outside the gene matches. Germline CDR1 MNHEY, CDR2 SVGAGI. The CDR3 region has the DNA TGTGCCAGCAGTAGGGACAGCTTGAACACTGAAGCTTTCTTT. This encodes CASSRDSLNTEAFF.

Notes on this clone: The junction and the germline gene differ at one end; a read error may be behind it. The chain employs TRBV7-8 and TRBJ2-1, with 10 bases aligning to TRBD2. The CDR3 is made up of 16 amino acids. The germline CDR1 and CDR2 sequences are SGHVS and FQNEAQ. CDR3 DNA sequence: TGTGCCAGCAGCCTAGCAGGCTCTAGCGGGGGCTATGAGCAGTTCTTC. Its translation is CASSLAGSSGGYEQFF.